What follows are 20 T cell receptor beta chains derived from one specimen sequenced in a study of blood T cell repertoires in COVID-19. Only in-frame clones appear in the TCRdb table, and some are missing; sequencing was by immunoSEQ multiplex PCR. Here the sample spans approximately 500,000 clones, about 89% being singletons. The sample consisted of peripheral blood. The receptors derive from a woman in her forties or fifties with COVID-19, enrolled during active disease.

The rearrangement links TRBV6-5 to TRBJ1-6, with no clear D. Trimming stripped 6 bases from V and 0 bases from J, with 9 bases between. CDR3 size: 15 residues. Germline V CDR1 and CDR2: MNHEY, SVGAGI. This CDR3 reads CASRGTLSYNSPLHF. The CDR3 DNA reads as TGTGCCAGCAGGGGCACGCTCTCCTATAATTCACCCCTCCACTTT.

J is TRBJ2-7 and V is TRBV6-6; TRBD1 matches 7 bases. Germline V gives CDR1 MNHNY, CDR2 SVGAGI (reference sequence). The CDR3 is 14 amino acids. V trimming: 2 bases; J trimming: 4 bases; junction bases outside the gene matches: 5. DNA for the CDR3: TGTGCCAGCAGTTACGGACAGGATATGTACGAGCAGTACTTC. Its translation: CASSYGQDMYEQYF.

This clone has just a few counts. The chain employs TRBV3-1 (or the pseudogene TRBV3-2) and TRBJ2-7; maybe TRBD2 (6 bases). CDR3 length: 15 amino acids. Germline-derived CDR1 and CDR2 are LGHDT and YNNKEL (reference sequence). The germline V and J ends were trimmed by 4 bases and 3 bases, with 16 bases remaining between them. CDR3 in DNA: TGTGCCAGCAGCCTCAATCCACACGGGGGCTACGAGCAGTACTTC. Its translation is CASSLNPHGGYEQYF.

The chain has TRBV19 and TRBJ2-7; 9 bases fit TRBD1. The V segment lost 3 bases and the J segment 1 base; nucleotides outside the gene matches: 10. CDR1 and CDR2 from the germline V gene are LNHDA and SQIVND (reference sequence). There are 17 residues in the CDR3. CDR3 region: CASSMNGGQGKSYEQYF. The CDR3 coding sequence is TGTGCCAGTAGTATGAACGGGGGACAGGGAAAGTCCTACGAGCAGTACTTC.

The V and J genes are TRBV16 and TRBJ1-2; D gene ambiguous. The CDR3 is 15 amino acids. Per the germline V gene, CDR1 is KGHSY and CDR2 is FQNENV. V was pared by 0 bases and J by 6 bases, with 14 bases between. CDR3 sequence (DNA): TGTGCCAGCAGCCAATCAATCGGGGTTACCCATGGCTACACCTTC. It yields the protein CASSQSIGVTHGYTF. Full variable domain (outside the CDR3, taken from reference TRBV16 and TRBJ1-2): GEEVAQTPKHLVRGEGQKAKLYCAPIKGHSYVFWYQQVLKNEFKFLISFQNENVFDETGMPKERFSAKCLPNSPCSLEIQATKLEDSAVYFCASSQSIGVTHGYTFGSGTRLTVV.

The J gene is TRBJ2-2, the V gene TRBV3-1 (or the pseudogene TRBV3-2); maybe TRBD1 (5 bases). The CDR3 spans 13 residues. V was cut by 4 bases and J by 5 bases, with 8 bases left in between. Germline V gene lookup returns CDR1 LGHDT and CDR2 YNNKEL (reference sequence). This chain's CDR3 is CASSLRGTGELFF. The CDR3 DNA reads TGTGCCAGCAGCCTAAGGGGAACCGGGGAGCTGTTTTTT.

The chain uses TRBV27 and TRBJ2-7; D call uncertain. V dropped 5 bases and J dropped 0 bases, with 14 bases sitting between them. The CDR3 has 15 amino acids. CDR1 MNHEY and CDR2 SMNVEV come from the germline V gene (reference sequence). The CDR3 bases are TGTGCCAGCAGTGACTGGAGCTTAGGCTCCTACGAGCAGTACTTC. As protein: CASSDWSLGSYEQYF.

The gene calls are TRBV30 and TRBJ1-4; D gene ambiguous. There are 17 residues in the CDR3. V lost 0 bases and J 0 bases, leaving 14 bases between the germline ends. Germline CDR1 GTSNPN, CDR2 SVGIG (reference sequence). This CDR3 is CAWSVPSSTATNEKLFF. CDR3 DNA: TGTGCCTGGAGTGTACCGAGTTCCACTGCAACTAATGAAAAACTGTTTTTT. Drawing the rest from reference TRBV30 and TRBJ1-4, the complete variable domain is SQTIHQWPATLVQPVGSPLSLECTVEGTSNPNLYWYRQAAGRGLQLLFYSVGIGQISSEVPQNLSASRPQDRQFILSSKKLLLSDSGFYLCAWSVPSSTATNEKLFFGSGTQLSVL.

This sequence joins TRBV18 and TRBJ1-5; weak D call: TRBD1 (5 bases). V was cut by 2 bases and J by 4 bases, with 12 bases left in between. This CDR3 is built from 15 residues. Germline V lookup: CDR1 KGHSH, CDR2 LQKENI. The CDR3 reads CASSPEWGRNQPQHF. DNA for the CDR3: TGTGCCAGCTCACCAGAGTGGGGGAGGAATCAGCCCCAGCATTTT.

The chain uses TRBV5-1 and TRBJ2-1, with 7 bases identical to TRBD2. The length of the CDR3 is 15 residues. The ends lost 1 base at V and 7 bases at J; junction bases unmatched: 8. Germline V gene lookup returns CDR1 SGHRS and CDR2 YFSETQ. This CDR3 reads CASSLPGGIGNEQFF. The DNA of the CDR3 is TGCGCCAGCAGCTTGCCCGGGGGGATTGGTAATGAGCAGTTCTTC.

The chain combines TRBV11-2 with TRBJ1-1, with no clear D. Per the germline V gene, CDR1 is SGHAT and CDR2 is FQNNGV. CDR3 length equals 12 residues. V dropped 3 bases and J dropped 5 bases, with 7 bases sitting between them. The CDR3 DNA is TGTGCCAGCAGCTTTGAGGAGACTGAAGCTTTCTTT. Its translation: CASSFEETEAFF.

In DNA, the CDR3 is TGTGCCAGCAGTGAATATCGGGGACAATGGGAAAAACTGTTTTTT. This translates into CASSEYRGQWEKLFF. The chain recombines TRBV2 with TRBJ1-4, with a tentative D call TRBD1 (6 bases). Germline CDR1 reads SNHLY; CDR2 reads FYNNEI. CDR3 length equals 15 residues. Between the trimmed V and J ends, which lost 2 bases and 8 bases, there was a span of 15 bases.

This clone turned up a few times. The gene calls are TRBV24-1 and TRBJ2-5; maybe TRBD1 (5 bases). The CDR3 has 14 amino acids. V lost 4 bases, J lost 0 bases, and 8 bases lay in between. The V gene's germline CDR1 is KGHDR and CDR2 SFDVKD. The CDR3 nucleotides read TGTGCCACCAGTGAGGGGCGGTACCAAGAGACCCAGTACTTC. Amino acid sequence: CATSEGRYQETQYF.

J is TRBJ1-2 and V is TRBV6-1, with D possibly TRBD1 on 5 matching bases. The CDR3 has 13 amino acids. CDR1 MNHNS and CDR2 SASEGT come from the germline V gene. V was cut by 1 base and J by 9 bases, with 12 bases left in between. CDR3 sequence: CASSEVGGGSYTF. DNA of the CDR3: TGTGCCAGCAGTGAAGTGGGGGGAGGCAGCTACACCTTC.

This rearrangement joins TRBV10-3 to TRBJ1-2; tentative D call: TRBD1 (6 bases). This CDR3 region has 15 residues. CDR1 is ENHRY, CDR2 SYGVKD, per germline. Between the trimmed V and J ends, which lost 0 bases and 9 bases, there was a span of 17 bases. The CDR3 DNA is TGTGCCATCAGTGAGTCAGGGGGACTATTAGTAAGCTACACCTTC. Amino acids: CAISESGGLLVSYTF.

V is TRBV12-3 or TRBV12-4 and J is TRBJ1-2; 8 bases are shared with TRBD1. V was pared by 6 bases and J by 8 bases, with 8 bases of the junction left unmatched. This CDR3 has 13 residues. CDR3 in DNA: TGTGCCAGCAGCTCTGACAGGGGAGGGGGCTACACCTTC. The encoded protein is CASSSDRGGGYTF.

V gene TRBV27 combines with J gene TRBJ1-1; D uncertain. This CDR3 region has 13 residues. Trimming removed 1 base at V and 4 bases at J, with 7 bases between. CDR1 and CDR2 from the germline V gene are MNHEY and SMNVEV (reference sequence). CDR3 protein: CASSLYPGTEAFF. The CDR3 bases are TGTGCCAGCAGTTTATATCCGGGCACTGAAGCTTTCTTT.

V gene TRBV18 combines with J gene TRBJ2-2, with D uncertain. Germline V gene lookup returns CDR1 KGHSH and CDR2 LQKENI. The CDR3 contains 15 residues. Trimming cost V 0 bases and J 7 bases, with 12 bases left between them. CDR3 nucleotide sequence: TGTGCCAGCTCACCACCGTCGCAGGCCGGCGGGGAGCTGTTTTTT. Protein product: CASSPPSQAGGELFF.

This chain links TRBV3-1 (or the pseudogene TRBV3-2) with TRBJ1-5, with no clear D. The germline V gene has CDR1 LGHDT and CDR2 YNNKEL (reference sequence). The V end lost 1 base, the J end lost 7 bases, and 14 bases lay between the germline ends. The CDR3 runs 15 residues. The CDR3, as DNA: TGTGCCAGCAGCCAAGTGGCCGGGGAATTGCAGCCCCAGCATTTT. Protein product: CASSQVAGELQPQHF.

In DNA form, the CDR3 reads TGTGCCAGCAGCCACACAGGGTCTACGGGGGGCACTGGCTACACCTTC. This gives the protein CASSHTGSTGGTGYTF. The gene calls are TRBV6-4 and TRBJ1-2; tentative D call: TRBD1 (6 bases). Germline V gives CDR1 MRHNA, CDR2 SNTAGT. Trimming shortened V by 6 bases and J by 7 bases, and 24 bases separated the two germline ends. The CDR3 extends over 16 amino acids.